This entry describes one T cell receptor beta chain. Its cognate antigen is unknown. This entry is derived from a study of T cell responses to AZD1222 COVID-19 vaccine. Data came from immunoSEQ multiplex PCR; TCRdb stores just in-frame clones and leaves some out. The table records around 200,000 clones, around 90% of them present only once. Points from the study as a whole: Unmutated variant regions are reportedly targeted by nearly half of spike-specific TCRs.

The receptor was isolated from an adult who received the AZD1222 COVID-19 vaccine. The sample was peripheral blood, taken 28 days after the second AZD1222 dose.

For the CDR3, the DNA is TGTGCCACCAGTGATTCTGGGGGCGGTAGGTCCTACGAGCAGTACTTC. The encoded protein is CATSDSGGGRSYEQYF. J is TRBJ2-7 and V is TRBV24-1; maybe TRBD1 (6 bases). Germline V lookup: CDR1 KGHDR, CDR2 SFDVKD. The CDR3 has 16 residues. V was trimmed by 2 bases and J by 1 base, leaving 14 bases between them.